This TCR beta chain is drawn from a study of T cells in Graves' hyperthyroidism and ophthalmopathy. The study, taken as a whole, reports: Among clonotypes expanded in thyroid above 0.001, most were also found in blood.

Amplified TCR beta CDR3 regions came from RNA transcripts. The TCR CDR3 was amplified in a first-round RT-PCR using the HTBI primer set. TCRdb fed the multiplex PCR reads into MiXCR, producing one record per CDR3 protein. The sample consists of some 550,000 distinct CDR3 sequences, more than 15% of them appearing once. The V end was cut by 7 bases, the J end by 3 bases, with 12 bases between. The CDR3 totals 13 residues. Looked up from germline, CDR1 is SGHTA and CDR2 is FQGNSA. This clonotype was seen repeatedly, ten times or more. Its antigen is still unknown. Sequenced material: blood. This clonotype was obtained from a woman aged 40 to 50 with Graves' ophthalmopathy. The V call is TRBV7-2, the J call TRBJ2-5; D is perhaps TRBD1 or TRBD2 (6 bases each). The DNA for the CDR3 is TGTGCCAGCAAAAAGGGGGGCGAAGAGACCCAGTACTTC. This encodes CASKKGGEETQYF.